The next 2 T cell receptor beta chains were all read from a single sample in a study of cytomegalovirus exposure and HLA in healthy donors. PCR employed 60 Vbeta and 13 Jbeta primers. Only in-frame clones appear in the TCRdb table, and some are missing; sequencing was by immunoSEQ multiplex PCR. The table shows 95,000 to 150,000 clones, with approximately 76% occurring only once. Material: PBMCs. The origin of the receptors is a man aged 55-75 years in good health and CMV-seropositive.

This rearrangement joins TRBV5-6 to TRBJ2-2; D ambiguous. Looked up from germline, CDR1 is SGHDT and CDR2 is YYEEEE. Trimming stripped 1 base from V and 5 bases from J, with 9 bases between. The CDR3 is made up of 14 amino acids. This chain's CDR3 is CASSLPTLTGELFF. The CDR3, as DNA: TGTGCCAGCAGCTTGCCCACTCTTACCGGGGAGCTGTTTTTT. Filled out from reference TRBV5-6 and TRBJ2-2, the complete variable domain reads DAGVTQSPTHLIKTRGQQVTLRCSPKSGHDTVSWYQQALGQGPQFIFQYYEEEERQRGNFPDRFSGHQFPNYSSELNVNALLLGDSALYLCASSLPTLTGELFFGEGSRLTVL.

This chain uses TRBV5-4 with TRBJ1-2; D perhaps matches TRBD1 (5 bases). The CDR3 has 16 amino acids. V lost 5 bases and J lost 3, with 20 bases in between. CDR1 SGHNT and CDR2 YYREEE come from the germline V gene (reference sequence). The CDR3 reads CASSLSGGAVDYGYTF. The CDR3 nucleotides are TGTGCCAGCAGTCTGTCCGGCGGGGCAGTAGACTATGGCTACACCTTC.